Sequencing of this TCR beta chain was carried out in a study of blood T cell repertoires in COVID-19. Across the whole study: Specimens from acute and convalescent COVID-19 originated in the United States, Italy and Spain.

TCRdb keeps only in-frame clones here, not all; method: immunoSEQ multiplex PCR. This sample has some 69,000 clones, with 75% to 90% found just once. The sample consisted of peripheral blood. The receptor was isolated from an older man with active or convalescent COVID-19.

The CDR3 bases are TGCGCCAGTAAAAAGGGGACAGGGGAGGTACTGGAAGGCTACACCTTC. It specifies CASKKGTGEVLEGYTF. This chain links TRBV5-1 with TRBJ1-2; 10 bases match TRBD1. The CDR3 contains 16 residues. The germline V gene has CDR1 SGHRS and CDR2 YFSETQ. The V gene end was trimmed by 8 bases and the J gene end by 8 bases; junction bases not matched to a gene: 18.